This record looks at one T cell receptor beta chain sequence and its context. Antigen unknown. Profiled with immunoSEQ multiplex PCR; TCRdb holds only in-frame clones, not every one. The profile shows about 400,000 clones, about 90% of them singletons. This specimen comes from a study of Ad26.COV2.S vaccination and SARS-CoV-2 variants. Study background: Ad26.COV2.S arm of COV1001 included the donor. Each vaccinee took Ad26.COV2.S intramuscularly, once or twice 56 days apart. Study-wide results and limits: Substantial breadth in spike-specific CD8+ and CD4+ T cell responses was reportedly seen after vaccination.

Regarding treatment: around 19 received Ad26.COV2.S at low or high dose, single or two shots; 5 received placebo; per-sample allocation not given. Samples analyzed were those drawn on day 63 after the first vaccine or placebo injection. The vaccine antigen was prefusion-stabilized Wuhan SARS-CoV-2 spike. The CDR3 has 17 residues. V shed 1 base and J 0 bases; nucleotides not matched to a gene: 7. Germline CDR1 reads LGHDT; CDR2 reads YNNKEL (reference sequence). The material was peripheral blood, obtained in a trial of Ad26.COV2.S vaccine versus placebo. The TCR sequence derives from a person aged 18 to 59 who received the Ad26.COV2.S COVID-19 vaccine or a placebo. This chain connects TRBV3-1 (or the pseudogene TRBV3-2) to TRBJ1-2, with 8 bases fitting TRBD1. The CDR3 coding sequence is TGTGCCAGCAGCCAAGTTTATAGGACAGGGACTAACTATGGCTACACCTTC. Translating it yields CASSQVYRTGTNYGYTF.